Given below is one T cell receptor beta chain in context. It has no known antigen specificity. No much larger clone is present one base from it, and per-base qualities are unavailable. This entry comes from a study of cytomegalovirus exposure and HLA in healthy donors (dated by TCRdb to the late 2010s). Regarding the study in general: In an earlier analysis of 587 of the donors, about 260 Gb of sequence data and just under 120 million unique TCR beta sequences from about 180 million T cells were reported. In the later analysis, no new phenotypic data were used to find candidate immune exposures; instead, reliance was placed on TCR beta sequences and their occurrence across donors. An earlier analysis of fewer than 750 of the donors used high-throughput TCR beta sequencing to judge whether each TCR beta V gene segment behaved as functional or pseudogenic. Among the roughly 400 genotyped donors, around 81% belonged to the genetic ancestry cluster associated with self-reported Caucasian donors. An early release covering roughly 600 HLA-typed donors comprised about 300 gigabases of sequencing data and 65 million to 100 million unique TCR sequences. Class I and class II HLA loci were covered by the typing at four-digit resolution. The aim of the study was to test whether cataloging public T cell receptors could identify signatures of past pathogen exposure. The number of typed donors differed by locus: about 620-630 for A, B, C, DRB1 and DQB1; 522 for DQA1; approximately 600 for DPA1; and roughly 470 for DPB1. Across around 400 genotyped donors of the cohort, an average of approximately 200,000 unique TCR beta nucleotide sequences per donor were sequenced, and roughly a sixth of those sequences were non-productive. A later analysis re-analyzed previously published TCR beta repertoires from several hundred donors and added high-resolution HLA genotyping to study TCR occurrence patterns. Four to six DR-DQ haplotypes were handled as single units for association and clustering, since linkage in the cohort was strong. Every discovery cohort repertoire had been produced on one sequencing platform. Donor age, sex, ethnicity and CMV serostatus were collected together with the repertoire data. A separate validation cohort of 100 to 150 different subjects was used in addition to the roughly 700-subject first cohort. In a later genetic analysis, genome-wide SNP genotypes for about 65% of the roughly 700 donors were used, and that subset was treated as a discovery cohort. To predict cytomegalovirus infection status, the study combined high-throughput TCR immunosequencing, statistical association of individual TCRs with disease status, and machine learning. The study profiled the T cell repertoires of about 720 subjects by immunosequencing and related them to cytomegalovirus serostatus. What the study reported, not specific to this receptor: Most CMV-associated TCR beta chains appeared to be HLA-restricted in a later analysis, and the HLA associations seemed to be driven largely by CMV exposure. Correlated functional status among segregating V segments might reflect linkage disequilibrium, but an unknown experimental factor could not be ruled out. When HLA alleles, especially DR and DQ, strongly co-occurred, TCR associations were difficult to assign to individual alleles. The authors suggested that the approach could potentially be generalized to other disease states and immunological phenotypes. In this cohort, only TCR beta chains were sequenced, and detectable features were limited by the absence of alpha or paired-chain data. Cytomegalovirus status was reported to be diagnosed by the classifier with high specificity and sensitivity in both the original and validation cohorts. In a later analysis, TCR association rates were found to vary across HLA loci, with the most associated TCRs seen for DRB1 alleles and the fewest for HLA-C alleles. In a later analysis, HLA-associated TCR beta chains showed more clonal expansion and lower generation probabilities than non-associated chains that were equally common. Several of the top co-occurrence clusters appeared to be linked to parvovirus B19, influenza, CMV and Epstein-Barr virus, according to a later analysis. Broadly in line with IMGT annotations, most TCR beta V segments showed up in productive rearrangements about 87% or about 30% of the time in an earlier analysis of some 590 of the donors. A later genetic analysis associated a missense DCLRE1C variant with V-gene and J-gene trimming of TCR beta chains, and an independent cohort replicated the association. Three of the identified cytomegalovirus-associated TCR beta chains were confirmed in vitro to be specific for cytomegalovirus antigens. Specific HLA alleles were associated with 15,000 to 20,000 TCR beta sequences at a false discovery rate of 0.05 in a later analysis. A cluster of highly shared sequence variants was judged likely to be a technical artifact of the sequencing pipeline. Sequencing depth was assumed to be roughly uniform across donors in the presence/absence analyses, though that assumption may not hold. In the study, roughly 160 TCR beta chains were listed as associated with cytomegalovirus. Because counts were too low, seventeen rarely observed V segments, including chromosome 9 orphons, were excluded from the earlier analysis of around 640 of the donors. Because HLA typing was missing for some donors at each locus, association tests included only the typed subset. Some IMGT-functional V segments, including TRBV6-2 and TRBV6-3, could not be distinguished by the 87-base-pair reads and were therefore excluded. CMV serostatus was the only immune exposure information available for the cohort. A further reported finding was that TCR beta sequences accurately predicted the HLA-A and HLA-B alleles for most subjects in the first cohort. Most TCR sequences were observed very rarely across donors, whereas some public TCRs were present in many individuals. Compared with the 666-donor mean, donors in an Asian-associated ancestry cluster had fewer N-insertions in productive TCRs, according to a later genetic analysis.

The junction shows trimming of 4 bases on V and 4 bases on J, plus 16 bases between the germline ends. As encoded in the germline V gene (reference sequence), CDR1 is MNHEY while CDR2 is SMNVEV. The CDR3, cysteine through phenylalanine, is 15 amino acids long. Only CDR3 DNA is held: 45 bases, read in frame from base 1. Library construction relied on the immunoSEQ multiplex PCR assay. The multiplex PCR relied on a mix of 60 forward primers for TCR Vbeta segments and 13 reverse primers for TCR Jbeta segments. Amplification of the CDR3 region of rearranged TCR beta genes was performed with a multiplex PCR assay on genomic DNA. The amplified TCR beta libraries were sequenced on the Illumina HiSeq System as 87-base-pair reads. In the source study's methods: In a later analysis, some 80 million unique TCR beta chains were counted across the roughly 670 repertoires, and some 10 million of these chains were shared by at least two donors. Raw reads were error-corrected and collapsed into unique sequences with a nearest-neighbor algorithm that merged closely related sequences to remove PCR and sequencing errors. Alignment of CDR3 sequences to IMGT reference sequences was used to assign V, D and J gene segments. Each retained sequence needed at least a six-nucleotide match to both a V gene segment and a J gene segment. A rearrangement was called productive if the CDR3 had no stop codons and remained in frame with V and J, and every other rearrangement was called non-productive. CDR3 was defined by IMGT convention, running from the second conserved V-encoded cysteine to the conserved J-encoded phenylalanine. The earlier analysis of about 640 of the donors excluded any sequence lacking an unambiguous match to a single V gene segment. In an earlier analysis of several hundred of the donors, V segments were called functional above 56.7% productive rearrangements and were called segregating when the between-donor standard deviation exceeded 5%. A statistical classification framework was built for diagnosing cytomegalovirus status from the catalog of TCR beta chain sequences. V and J gene assignment, in a later analysis, came from comparing TCR nucleotide sequences with IMGT/GENE-DB human TR gene sequences. In a later analysis, CDR3 sequences and most-parsimonious VDJ recombination scenarios were assigned using the TCRdist pipeline. In a later analysis, each TCR beta chain was defined by its CDR3 amino acid sequence together with its V-gene family, and reads without a unique V-gene family were excluded. As a way to deal with suspected cross-contamination and a sequencing artifact, a later analysis dropped 450 to 600 nucleotide sequences that were highly shared and had low generation probability. For each public chain, a later analysis derived a clonal expansion index from normalized ranks of inferred template counts within each repertoire. In a later analysis, generation probabilities were computed using a VDJ recombination model fitted to out-of-frame rearrangements, and the results were checked against IGoR. In a later analysis, hypergeometric tests were used to score TCR-TCR, TCR-HLA and TCR-CMV co-occurrence, with a repertoire-size bias correction applied to TCR pairs. In a later analysis, false discovery rates were estimated by permuting HLA or CMV assignments 20 times. A later analysis grouped co-occurring TCRs with DBSCAN, adding TCRdist sequence similarity when clustering within HLA-allele-positive subsets. Repertoires with fewer than 30,000 or more than 120,000 public chains, plus five repertoires with anomalous nucleotide sharing, were excluded from co-occurrence clustering. TCRdb obtained this table from immuneACCESS and retained in-frame rearrangements with V and J assigned. These tables miss some clones; where compared with another copy, unresolved V genes account for less than half of the shortfall, and the remainder is unexplained. Clone size and the V and J calls come from that table; the DNA yielded D and trimming. For this sample the table gives 150,000 to 200,000 clones, of which approximately 80% were detected only once. Approximately 15% of the sample lies in the top ten.

The cohort was made up of approximately 670 healthy bone marrow donors. All cohort members were sampled while nominally healthy, although unrecorded immune exposures were likely present. The donor was CMV seronegative and belonged to the group of approximately 320 seronegative cohort members. Every donor gave a peripheral blood sample, and the peripheral blood mononuclear cells from that sample were used for TCR beta sequencing. Genomic DNA extraction from the blood cell samples was performed with the Qiagen DNeasy Blood Extraction Kit. This TCR was recovered from a woman aged 40-49 years in good health and CMV-seronegative. Source material: PBMCs. The chain couples TRBV27 to TRBJ1-2; a tentative D call is TRBD1 (5 bases match). The DNA is TGTGCCAGCAGTTACGGGACCCGGGGGTCCTATGGCTACACCTTC. This yields the protein CASSYGTRGSYGYTF.